The 22 T cell receptor beta chains presented below share a single source sample, sequenced in a study of molecular identifiers for immune sequencing clone quantification. From the PCR reads, TCRdb called clonotypes with MiXCR, one entry per CDR3 protein. The sample consists of about 510,000 distinct CDR3 sequences, around 21% of them appearing once. The sample taken for sequencing was naive CD8+ T cells from blood, with Jurkat cell RNA spiked in. Sample subset: FACS-sorted CD8+CD4-CCR7+CD45RA+ naive T cells. The source of these receptors is a human donor in good health. Some libraries in this study had Jurkat cell RNA spiked in.

This clonotype was counted only a few times. The J gene is TRBJ2-1, the V gene TRBV2, with 10 bases aligning to TRBD1. V was clipped by 7 bases and J by 9 bases; unmatched bases: 9. This CDR3 spans 14 amino acids. Looked up from germline, CDR1 is SNHLY and CDR2 is FYNNEI. Written as DNA, the CDR3 is TGTGCCAGCAAGACAGGGGGCATTGAAGGTGAGCAGTTCTTC. Its protein product is CASKTGGIEGEQFF.

This clonotype has at least ten counts. The V and J genes are TRBV23-1 and TRBJ2-3, with unresolved D. TRBV23-1 is classed as an ORF, of uncertain function. The CDR3 covers 17 residues. The V end was cut by 7 bases, the J end by 0 bases, with 20 bases between. The chain's CDR3 is CASTLRCGTRSTDTQYF. The CDR3 coding sequence is TGCGCCAGCACCCTAAGATGCGGTACACGAAGCACAGATACGCAGTATTTT.

This clonotype has only a few counts. V and J are TRBV14 and TRBJ1-4; D possibly corresponds to TRBD1 (6 bases). CDR1 is SGHDN, CDR2 FVKESK, per germline. This CDR3 contains 14 residues. V lost 4 bases to trimming and J lost 4 bases, with 10 bases between them. The CDR3 coding sequence is TGTGCCAGCAGCCGACAGGCTTATAATGAAAAACTGTTTTTT. Translating it yields CASSRQAYNEKLFF.

In its sample, this clonotype was seen a few times. V and J are TRBV12-3 or TRBV12-4 and TRBJ2-1; D tentatively reads TRBD1 or TRBD2 (5 bases each). V lost 6 bases to trimming and J lost 4 bases, with 10 bases between them. The CDR3 length is 13 residues. CDR3 in DNA: TGTGCCAGCAGCACGGGGCCGTACAATGAGCAGTTCTTC. It codes for CASSTGPYNEQFF.

This chain connects TRBV27 to TRBJ1-2; TRBD1 matches at 11 bases. Germline V gives CDR1 MNHEY, CDR2 SMNVEV (reference sequence). The length of the CDR3 is 16 residues. The J segment lost 4 bases and the V segment lost 6 bases, leaving 10 bases of the junction unmatched. CDR3 amino acids: CASSISGDRGVYGYTF. CDR3 nucleotide sequence: TGTGCCAGCAGCATAAGCGGGGACAGGGGGGTCTATGGCTACACCTTC.

This clonotype has at least ten counts. The chain links TRBV20-1 to TRBJ1-5, with D possibly being TRBD1 (5 bases). The V end was cut by 0 bases, the J end by 6 bases, with 12 bases between. The CDR3 sequence is 14 residues long. Germline loops: CDR1 DFQATT, CDR2 SNEGSKA (reference sequence). Here the CDR3 DNA reads TGCAGTGCTAGAGAGCCAGGGACCAGTCAGCCCCAGCATTTT. The encoded protein is CSAREPGTSQPQHF.

This rearrangement joins TRBV7-2 to TRBJ2-7, with D tentatively TRBD1 or TRBD2 (5 bases each). Germline loops: CDR1 SGHTA, CDR2 FQGNSA. V lost 5 bases to trimming and J lost 7 bases, with 30 bases between them. The CDR3 is made up of 18 amino acids. CDR3 residues: CASSPPSWGAGTTTEQYF. The CDR3 DNA sequence: TGTGCCAGCAGCCCACCCTCTTGGGGCGCGGGTACTACCACGGAGCAGTACTTC.

This chain links TRBV7-6 with TRBJ1-5; possibly TRBD1 for D (6 bases). Germline values: CDR1 SGHVS, CDR2 FNYEAQ. The germline V and J ends were trimmed by 5 bases and 9 bases, with 17 bases remaining between them. This CDR3 region has 14 residues. The CDR3 is CASSPGPGDRPQHF. CDR3 DNA: TGTGCCAGCAGCCCCGGGCCAGGGGATCGGCCCCAGCATTTT.

This clonotype came up many times. The J gene is TRBJ2-5, the V gene TRBV14; no clear D gene. Deletions cut 1 base from V and 2 bases from J, with 11 bases between. Germline V lookup: CDR1 SGHDN, CDR2 FVKESK. This CDR3 region has 15 residues. Here the CDR3 reads CASSQGGFGQETQYF. In nucleotides, the CDR3 is TGTGCCAGCAGCCAAGGGGGTTTCGGGCAAGAGACCCAGTACTTC.

In this sample, this clonotype turned up a few times. The V gene is TRBV19, the J gene TRBJ1-1; D call uncertain. CDR3 length: 15 residues. Germline CDR1 reads LNHDA; CDR2 reads SQIVND (reference sequence). V lost 0 bases, J lost 0 bases, and 8 bases lay in between. CDR3 sequence: CASSIETAMNTEAFF. The CDR3 region has the DNA TGTGCCAGTAGTATAGAAACAGCCATGAACACTGAAGCTTTCTTT.

This clonotype was detected ten times or more. The rearrangement joins TRBV19 to TRBJ2-2; 9 bases map to TRBD1. The CDR3 extends over 16 amino acids. CDR1 is LNHDA and CDR2 is SQIVND in the germline V gene (reference sequence). The V gene end was trimmed by 3 bases and the J gene end by 3 bases; junction bases not matched to a gene: 5. CDR3 in DNA: TGTGCCAGTAGTATGTTCACAGGGGGCGACACCGGGGAGCTGTTTTTT. This encodes CASSMFTGGDTGELFF.

This clonotype was seen a single time. This chain connects TRBV7-7 to TRBJ2-1, with unresolved D. Germline loops: CDR1 SSHAT, CDR2 FNYEAQ (reference sequence). CDR3 length: 14 amino acids. The V end lost 6 bases, the J end lost 3 bases, and 12 bases lay between the germline ends. The CDR3 sequence: CASSIRADYNEQFF. The DNA of the CDR3 is TGTGCCAGCAGTATTCGGGCGGACTACAATGAGCAGTTCTTC.

Ten or more counts support this clonotype. Here the CDR3 DNA reads TGTGCCAGCAGCGGGGATCTAGCCAAAAACATTCAGTACTTC. This sequence encodes CASSGDLAKNIQYF. V gene TRBV7-9 combines with J gene TRBJ2-4; no clear D. V was cut by 5 bases and J by 0 bases, with 8 bases left in between. The CDR3 spans 14 residues. Germline loops: CDR1 SEHNR, CDR2 FQNEAQ (reference sequence).

This clonotype came up many times. J is TRBJ2-7 and V is TRBV14; 8 bases are shared with TRBD1. Unmatched junction bases numbered 4, after V lost 1 base and J lost 5 bases. The CDR3 loop spans 14 amino acids. Looked up from germline, CDR1 is SGHDN and CDR2 is FVKESK. The CDR3 spells CASSQGDRGHEQYF. CDR3 in DNA: TGTGCCAGCAGCCAAGGTGACAGGGGCCACGAGCAGTACTTC.

This clonotype has a count of ten or more. CDR3 region: CASSQEPLGQGAETQYF. The CDR3 DNA is TGCGCCAGCAGCCAAGAGCCCCTGGGTCAGGGGGCGGAGACCCAGTACTTC. V gene TRBV4-1 combines with J gene TRBJ2-5, with 8 bases identical to TRBD1. CDR1 is MGHRA and CDR2 is YSYEKL in the germline V gene. The CDR3 has 17 residues. V trimming: 0 bases; J trimming: 5 bases; junction bases outside the gene matches: 11.

A single count supports this clonotype. V and J are TRBV2 and TRBJ1-6, with a weak D call TRBD1 (5 bases). Per germline, CDR1 SNHLY and CDR2 FYNNEI. CDR3 length equals 15 residues. Trimming shortened V by 11 bases and J by 2 bases, and 16 bases separated the two germline ends. In nucleotides, the CDR3 is TGTGCCTCCGCGGGGGGAATCCCCTATAATTCACCCCTCCACTTT. Its translation is CASAGGIPYNSPLHF.

The rearrangement links TRBV5-4 to TRBJ1-1; D unresolved. The V end was cut by 3 bases, the J end by 0 bases, with 9 bases between. Germline assignment: CDR1 SGHNT and CDR2 YYREEE (reference sequence). The CDR3 contains 14 residues. The CDR3 sequence: CASSWRDLNTEAFF. For the CDR3, the DNA is TGTGCCAGCAGCTGGAGGGATTTGAACACTGAAGCTTTCTTT.

This clonotype occurred many times. J is TRBJ2-1 and V is TRBV11-2, with D possibly being TRBD1 (6 bases). The V end was cut by 5 bases, the J end by 5 bases, with 16 bases between. Germline V gene lookup returns CDR1 SGHAT and CDR2 FQNNGV. This CDR3 has 15 residues. The CDR3 coding sequence is TGTGCCAGCAGCCCTAATCGGGACACCCACAATGAGCAGTTCTTC. It codes for CASSPNRDTHNEQFF.

Concerning this clonotype itself: Because it lacks the conserved phenylalanine or tryptophan at the end, this CDR3 is likely a read error. This chain connects TRBV6-2 or TRBV6-3 to TRBJ2-3; D may correspond to TRBD1 or TRBD2 (5 bases each). CDR3 length: 14 residues. Germline V gene data show CDR1 as MNHEY and CDR2 as SVGEGT. Trimming cost V 2 bases and J 6 bases, with 12 bases left between them. In DNA, the CDR3 is TGTGCCAGCAGTTACGGGCCGAGGGGTGATACGCAGTATCTT. This codes for CASSYGPRGDTQYL.

Notes on this clonotype: This likely comes from a read error, as the CDR3 has no conserved phenylalanine or tryptophan at its end. This rearrangement joins TRBV6-6 to TRBJ1-4, with 7 bases that match TRBD1. CDR3 size: 15 residues. The junction had 7 bases not matched to a gene; V was cut back by 5 bases and J by 4 bases. Per germline, CDR1 MNHNY and CDR2 SVGAGI (reference sequence). The CDR3 bases are TGTGCCAGCAGTCCTACAGGGGTACTTAATGAAAAACTGTTTCTT. Protein product: CASSPTGVLNEKLFL.

This clonotype appeared many times. V usage is TRBV10-2 and J usage is TRBJ2-3; 11 nucleotides align to TRBD2. This CDR3 is built from 14 residues. Germline values: CDR1 WSHSY, CDR2 SAAADI. The V gene end was trimmed by 8 bases and the J gene end by 2 bases; junction bases not matched to a gene: 3. CDR3 DNA: TGCGCCAGCGTTAGCGGGGGGGCCACAGATACGCAGTATTTT. It codes for CASVSGGATDTQYF.

There are many counts of this clonotype. J is TRBJ2-1 and V is TRBV14; 10 bases are a match to TRBD2. This CDR3 region has 17 residues. V lost 1 base to trimming and J lost 3 bases; unmatched junction nucleotides: 6. Germline V gene data show CDR1 as SGHDN and CDR2 as FVKESK. The CDR3, as DNA: TGTGCCAGCAGCCAAGTTCCTGGACTAGCGGACTACAATGAGCAGTTCTTC. It codes for CASSQVPGLADYNEQFF.